A selection of T cell receptor beta chains follows, all from one sample in a study of identical twins. TCRdb ran MiXCR on the 5' RACE reads and lists one entry per CDR3 protein. The table has about 430,000 distinct CDR3 sequences, approximately 17% seen once. Material for sequencing was naive T cells sorted from blood. The receptor set was obtained from a man in his fifties or sixties in good health. CDR3s include the opening cysteine and the closing phenylalanine or tryptophan. A D gene is named only where the DNA matches it firmly. Only part of the rows carry a size: once, few, many, or a class if the clone is expanded.

TRBJ2-5,TRBD2,few,TRBV11-2,TGTGCCAGCAGCTCAAGGAGGCCTAGCGGAAATCAAGAGACCCAGTACTTC,CASSSRRPSGNQETQYF
TRBJ2-3,NA,few,TRBV7-2,TGTGCCAGCAGCCCCCGACGGGTCACGGATACGCAGTATTTT,CASSPRRVTDTQYF
TRBJ2-1,TRBD2,many,TRBV20-1,TGCAGTGCTAGAGTACGGGGGACTAGCGGGAGTAACAATGAGCAGTTCTTC,CSARVRGTSGSNNEQFF
TRBJ2-5,TRBD1,few,TRBV24-1,TGTGCCACCAGTGACCGCGGGACAGGGGGTGGGGAGACCCAGTACTTC,CATSDRGTGGGETQYF
TRBJ2-7,NA,few,TRBV15,TGTGCCACCAGCAGAGGGTTTTCGCTGGGGATGCAGTACTTC,CATSRGFSLGMQYF
TRBJ1-1,TRBD1,many,TRBV5-1,TGCGCCAGCAGCCGATCGGGACAGGGGAACACTGAAGCTTTCTTT,CASSRSGQGNTEAFF
TRBJ2-3,NA,NA,TRBV20-1,TGCAGTGCTAGAGATCCCGCAGGTATCACAGATACGCAGTATTTT,CSARDPAGITDTQYF
TRBJ2-3,NA,few,TRBV20-1,TGCAGTGTCCCGATAACTGGGGGTCCAAAAACGCAGTATTTT,CSVPITGGPKTQYF
TRBJ2-7,NA,many,TRBV4-2,TGTGCCAGCAGCCAAGAAGGGAGTGGAGCGGTTCGGGCCTACGAGCAGTACTTC,CASSQEGSGAVRAYEQYF
TRBJ2-5,NA,few,TRBV30,TGTGCCTGGAGTGTAAGGGTTGGTGAGACCCAGTACTTC,CAWSVRVGETQYF
TRBJ1-2,NA,NA,TRBV12-3/TRBV12-4,TGTGCCAGCACCCCGGACCTCTCAAGCTATGGCTACACCTTC,CASTPDLSSYGYTF
TRBJ2-3,TRBD2,NA,TRBV5-6,TGTGCCAGCAGCTTGGGACTAGCGGGGGGGCCGGGTACGCAGTATTTT,CASSLGLAGGPGTQYF
TRBJ1-3,TRBD1,few,TRBV12-3/TRBV12-4,TGTGCCAGCAGAGGACAGGCTGGAAACACCATATATTTT,CASRGQAGNTIYF
TRBJ2-7,TRBD2,few,TRBV7-2,TGTGCCAGCAGCCATACTAGCGGGAGAGGTTCCGAGCAGTACTTC,CASSHTSGRGSEQYF
TRBJ2-5,TRBD1,many,TRBV7-2,TGTGCCAGCAGCGGACAGGGTTACGAGACCCAGTACTTC,CASSGQGYETQYF
TRBJ2-7,TRBD2,NA,TRBV11-2,TGTGCCAGCAGCTTAGTAGTCTATGGACTAGCGGGAGAGGGGGAGCAGTACTTC,CASSLVVYGLAGEGEQYF
TRBJ2-7,NA,few,TRBV6-5,TGTGCCAGCAGTTACTATCCGGACAGCTCCTACGAGCAGTACTTC,CASSYYPDSSYEQYF
TRBJ1-1,TRBD1,NA,TRBV20-1,TGCAGTGCTAGAACCGGGACAGCGAACACTGAAGCTTTCTTT,CSARTGTANTEAFF
TRBJ2-1,NA,many,TRBV4-2,TGTGCCAGCAGCCGAGGCGGGACTTCTAACTACAATGAGCAGTTCTTC,CASSRGGTSNYNEQFF
TRBJ2-1,NA,NA,TRBV12-3/TRBV12-4,TGTGCCAGCAGCCTTGCCGCTCGCGCCCATGAGCAGTTCTTC,CASSLAARAHEQFF
TRBJ2-1,NA,few,TRBV13,TGTGCCAGCAGCTTCCCCCCCGGGTACAATGAGCAGTTCTTC,CASSFPPGYNEQFF
TRBJ2-1,TRBD2,few,TRBV12-3/TRBV12-4,TGTGCCATTATCCTCCCACTAGCGGGGGGGGTCAATGAGCAGTTCTTC,CAIILPLAGGVNEQFF
TRBJ2-5,TRBD2,many,TRBV7-9,TGTGCCTGTAGCGGGGGGTCCCAAGAGACCCAGTACTTC,CACSGGSQETQYF
TRBJ2-5,NA,few,TRBV18,TGTGCCAGCTCATCAGGTGTCTCGGAGTGGGAGACCCAGTACTTC,CASSSGVSEWETQYF
TRBJ2-7,TRBD1,NA,TRBV7-3,TGTGCCAGCAGCCAGGACAGGGATGCGAGGGAGCAGTACTTC,CASSQDRDAREQYF
TRBJ2-1,TRBD2,few,TRBV20-1,TGCAGTGCGAGGACTAGAGCCGATGAGCAGTTCTTC,CSARTRADEQFF
TRBJ2-3,NA,many,TRBV12-3/TRBV12-4,TGTGCCAGCAGTTTGGAGGCCCTCACAGATACGCAGTATTTT,CASSLEALTDTQYF
TRBJ2-5,NA,once,TRBV7-9,TGTGCCAGCAGCTTAGAAGGTGGGGGGACCCAGTACTTC,CASSLEGGGTQYF
TRBJ1-6,TRBD1,NA,TRBV5-1,TGCGCCAGCAGCTTAGGGGACAGAACTGGTTCACCCCTCCACTTT,CASSLGDRTGSPLHF
TRBJ1-2,TRBD1,NA,TRBV4-1,TGCGCCAGCAGCCAAGAAATTTTCGGACAGGGGGTTGAGTATGGCTACACCTTC,CASSQEIFGQGVEYGYTF
TRBJ1-5,NA,NA,TRBV20-1,TGCAGTGCTAGGGGAGGGGGTGATCAGCCCCAGCATTTT,CSARGGGDQPQHF
TRBJ2-3,TRBD2,NA,TRBV11-2,TGTGCCAGCAGCTTACTGGGACTAGCGGGTGGATACACAGATACGCAGTATTTT,CASSLLGLAGGYTDTQYF
TRBJ2-5,NA,few,TRBV20-1,TGCAGTGCTAGACCACGCGGGGCCCGGGAGACCCAGTACTTC,CSARPRGARETQYF
TRBJ2-2,NA,many,TRBV12-3/TRBV12-4,TGTGCCAGCAACTCTGGCGGACAACCGAACACCGGGGAGCTGTTTTTT,CASNSGGQPNTGELFF
TRBJ2-1,NA,many,TRBV7-6,TGTGCCAGCAGCTTAGCGGATTTTGTAGGCGGTGAGCAGTTCTTC,CASSLADFVGGEQFF
TRBJ2-7,NA,many,TRBV20-1,TGCAGTGCCACAGTCATGCAGGGAGCATTATGGGAGCAGTACTTC,CSATVMQGALWEQYF
TRBJ2-1,TRBD2,NA,TRBV20-1,TGCAGTGCTGGGACTAGCTTTAGCTCCTACAATGAGCAGTTCTTC,CSAGTSFSSYNEQFF
TRBJ1-2,NA,many,TRBV10-3,TGTGCCATCAGTGTACCCATGGGCGGCTACACCTTC,CAISVPMGGYTF
TRBJ1-1,NA,NA,TRBV3-1,TGTGCCAGCAGCCAAGCGGGCAGGGGGAACACTGAAGCTTTCTTT,CASSQAGRGNTEAFF
TRBJ1-5,NA,many,TRBV4-2,TGTGCCAGCAGCCAAGATCAAAATCAGCCCCAGCATTTT,CASSQDQNQPQHF
TRBJ2-7,TRBD2,NA,TRBV5-1,TGCGCCAGCACTATAGCGGGAGGCCCCTACGAGCAGTACTTC,CASTIAGGPYEQYF
TRBJ2-1,TRBD2,many,TRBV5-1,TGCGCCAGCAGCCTGGGACTAGCGGGAGTCGAAGAGCAGTTCTTC,CASSLGLAGVEEQFF
TRBJ1-2,NA,NA,TRBV4-1,TGCGCCAGCAGCCAAGTCCCCAAGAGGACAGACCAGACTAACTATGGCTACCCCTTC,CASSQVPKRTDQTNYGYPF
TRBJ2-3,TRBD2,NA,TRBV15,TGTGCCACCAGCGGTATGGGACTAGCGGGAACAGATACGCAGTATTTT,CATSGMGLAGTDTQYF
TRBJ2-7,NA,few,TRBV14,TGTGCCAGCGGGATGTTGGTATACGAGCAGTACTTC,CASGMLVYEQYF
TRBJ1-3,NA,many,TRBV6-5,TGTGCCAGCAGTTGGAGTCGGGACACTTCTGGAAACACCATATATTTT,CASSWSRDTSGNTIYF
TRBJ2-1,NA,few,TRBV9,TGTGCCAGCAGCGCTGGTGATTACAATGAGCAGTTCTTC,CASSAGDYNEQFF
TRBJ2-7,TRBD1,NA,TRBV4-2,TGTGCCAGCAGCCAAGCGGACAGGACCTACGAGCAGTACTTC,CASSQADRTYEQYF
TRBJ2-3,NA,many,TRBV18,TGTGCCAGCTCACTATTATCTGCCGAGGATACGCAGTATTTT,CASSLLSAEDTQYF
TRBJ2-7,NA,NA,TRBV9,TGTGCCAGCAGCGCGGGAGAGCCCGGGGGATACTACGAGCAGTACTTC,CASSAGEPGGYYEQYF
TRBJ2-3,TRBD1,many,TRBV5-1,TGCGCCAGCAGCCCCCGGGACAGGGGAAACACAGATACGCAGTATTTT,CASSPRDRGNTDTQYF
TRBJ2-2,NA,NA,TRBV6-1,TGTGCCAGCAGTCTTTTGACATCGACCGGGGAGCTGTTTTTT,CASSLLTSTGELFF
TRBJ2-2,NA,NA,TRBV11-2,TGTGCCAGCAGCTGGTTCGAGGTCGGGAGAGGGACCGGGGAGCTGTTTTTT,CASSWFEVGRGTGELFF
TRBJ2-5,TRBD1,many,TRBV24-1,TGTGCCACCAGTGACCCCGGGACAGGTCCCTTCCAAGAGACCCAGTACTTC,CATSDPGTGPFQETQYF
TRBJ2-1,NA,many,TRBV5-1,TGCGCCAGCAGCTTGGGTACCGTAAGGAATGAGCAGTTCTTC,CASSLGTVRNEQFF